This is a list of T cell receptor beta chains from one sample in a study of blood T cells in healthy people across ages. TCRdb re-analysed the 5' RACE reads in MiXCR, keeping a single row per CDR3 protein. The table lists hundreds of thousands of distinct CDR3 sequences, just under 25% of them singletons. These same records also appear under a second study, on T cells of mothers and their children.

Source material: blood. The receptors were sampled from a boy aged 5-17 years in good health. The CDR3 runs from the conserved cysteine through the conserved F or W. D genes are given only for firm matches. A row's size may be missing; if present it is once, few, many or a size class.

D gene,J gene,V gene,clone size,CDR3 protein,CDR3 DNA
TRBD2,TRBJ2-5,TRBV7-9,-,CASSALAGGGQETQYF,TGTGCCAGCAGCGCCCTAGCGGGAGGAGGACAAGAGACCCAGTACTTC
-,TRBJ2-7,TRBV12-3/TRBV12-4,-,CASGKTADLYEQYF,TGTGCCAGCGGAAAGACAGCGGACCTCTACGAGCAGTACTTC
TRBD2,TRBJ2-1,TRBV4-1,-,CASSQRLAGGYNEQFF,TGCGCCAGCAGCCAACGACTAGCGGGAGGGTACAATGAGCAGTTCTTC
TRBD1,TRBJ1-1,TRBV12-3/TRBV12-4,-,CASTRDRNTEAFF,TGTGCCAGCACCCGGGACAGGAACACTGAAGCTTTCTTT
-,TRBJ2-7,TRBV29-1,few,CSAFLGTYEQYF,TGCAGCGCCTTTTTGGGGACCTACGAGCAGTACTTC
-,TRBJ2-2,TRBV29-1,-,CSVPITGELFF,TGCAGCGTTCCCATCACCGGGGAGCTGTTTTTT
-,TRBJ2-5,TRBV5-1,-,CASSTSGSETQYF,TGCGCCAGCAGCACGTCGGGGTCGGAGACCCAGTACTTC
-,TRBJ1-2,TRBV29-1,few,CSGFLTDYGYTF,TGCAGCGGATTTTTGACGGACTATGGCTACACCTTC
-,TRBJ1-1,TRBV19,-,CASSTPWEGTEAFF,TGTGCCAGTAGTACCCCCTGGGAGGGCACTGAAGCTTTCTTT
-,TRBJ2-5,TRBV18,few,CASSPPPGREYQETQYF,TGTGCCAGCTCACCACCCCCGGGACGGGAGTACCAAGAGACCCAGTACTTC
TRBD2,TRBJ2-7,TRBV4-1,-,CASSPGGSTSGPPYEQYF,TGCGCCAGCAGCCCGGGGGGGTCGACTAGCGGCCCTCCCTACGAGCAGTACTTC
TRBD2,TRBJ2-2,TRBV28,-,CASGTSAYANTGELFF,TGTGCCAGCGGAACTAGCGCCTACGCAAACACCGGGGAGCTGTTTTTT
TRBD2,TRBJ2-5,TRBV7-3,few,CASSLAGSGRETQYF,TGTGCCAGCAGCTTAGCAGGTAGCGGGAGAGAGACCCAGTACTTC
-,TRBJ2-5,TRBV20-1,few,CSGLARQETQYF,TGCAGTGGCTTAGCGAGGCAAGAGACCCAGTACTTC
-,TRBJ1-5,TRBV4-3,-,CASSQDRGHNQLQHF,TGCGCCAGCAGCCAAGATAGGGGACACAATCAGCTCCAGCATTTT
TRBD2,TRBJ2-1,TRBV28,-,CASSLRIAGVVEQFF,TGTGCCAGCAGTTTGCGGATAGCGGGAGTGGTTGAGCAGTTCTTC
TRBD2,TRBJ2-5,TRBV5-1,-,CASSLLVAGGQETQYF,TGCGCCAGCAGCTTGTTGGTAGCGGGGGGCCAAGAGACCCAGTACTTC
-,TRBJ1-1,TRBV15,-,CATSRQGNTEAFF,TGTGCCACCAGCAGACAGGGGAACACTGAAGCTTTCTTT
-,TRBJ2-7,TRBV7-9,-,CASSPDGLQVHEQYF,TGTGCCAGCAGCCCGGACGGGCTTCAAGTGCACGAGCAGTACTTC
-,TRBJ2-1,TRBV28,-,CASGTGAGNEQFF,TGTGCCAGCGGGACTGGGGCGGGCAATGAGCAGTTCTTC
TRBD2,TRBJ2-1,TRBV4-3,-,CASSQSFGSSGGLEQFF,TGCGCCAGCAGCCAAAGCTTCGGGAGTAGCGGGGGCCTTGAGCAGTTCTTC
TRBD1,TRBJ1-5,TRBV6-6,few,CASSYSDRGNQPQHF,TGTGCCAGCAGTTACTCAGACAGGGGGAATCAGCCCCAGCATTTT
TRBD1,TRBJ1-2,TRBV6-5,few,CASRQTGAGYTF,TGTGCCAGCAGACAAACAGGGGCGGGCTACACCTTC
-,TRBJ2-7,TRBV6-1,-,CASSEGTLNSYEQYF,TGTGCCAGCAGTGAAGGGACGCTAAACTCCTACGAGCAGTACTTC
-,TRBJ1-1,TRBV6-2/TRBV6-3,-,CASSDERAVNTEAFF,TGTGCCAGCAGTGACGAGCGGGCAGTGAACACTGAAGCTTTCTTT
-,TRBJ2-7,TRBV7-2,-,CASSWGDLEQYF,TGTGCCAGCAGCTGGGGAGATCTAGAGCAGTACTTC
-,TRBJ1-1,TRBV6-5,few,CASSRREAEAFF,TGTGCCAGCAGTAGGCGGGAGGCTGAAGCTTTCTTT
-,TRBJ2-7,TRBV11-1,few,CASSMGQGPSGSSYEQYF,TGTGCCAGCAGCATGGGACAGGGGCCTAGCGGGAGCTCCTACGAGCAGTACTTC
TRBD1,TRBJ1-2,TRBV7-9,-,CASSPITGQRHYGYTF,TGTGCCAGCAGTCCTATCACGGGACAGAGACACTATGGCTACACCTTC
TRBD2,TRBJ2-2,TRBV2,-,CASSESPSGRVETGELFF,TGTGCCAGCAGTGAATCCCCCAGCGGGAGGGTTGAGACCGGGGAGCTGTTTTTT
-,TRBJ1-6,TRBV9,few,CASSVVRDRHSSPLHF,TGTGCCAGCAGCGTAGTGAGGGACCGGCACAGTTCACCCCTCCACTTT
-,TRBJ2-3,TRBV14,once,CASSQGRSGDTQYF,TGTGCCAGCAGCCAAGGCAGGAGTGGAGATACGCAGTATTTT
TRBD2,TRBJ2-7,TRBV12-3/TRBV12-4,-,CASSSRLANPYEQYF,TGTGCCAGCAGTAGTCGACTAGCGAATCCCTACGAGCAGTACTTC
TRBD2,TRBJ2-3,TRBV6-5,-,CASQYTGGGTDTQYF,TGTGCCAGCCAATATACTGGGGGGGGGACAGATACGCAGTATTTT
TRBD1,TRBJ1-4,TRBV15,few,CATTEKPGTGLEKLFF,TGTGCCACCACCGAAAAACCCGGGACAGGGCTTGAAAAACTGTTTTTT
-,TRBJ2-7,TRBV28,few,CASKSGGSYEQYF,TGTGCCAGCAAATCGGGCGGTTCCTACGAGCAGTACTTC
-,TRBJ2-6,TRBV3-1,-,CASSQVWSPSGANVLTF,TGTGCCAGCAGCCAAGTATGGTCCCCTTCTGGGGCCAACGTCCTGACTTTC
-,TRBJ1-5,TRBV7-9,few,CASSLPNQPQHF,TGTGCCAGCAGCTTACCGAATCAGCCCCAGCATTTT
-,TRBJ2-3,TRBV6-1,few,CASSPSGPEHTDTQYF,TGTGCCAGCAGTCCATCCGGGCCAGAACACACAGATACGCAGTATTTT
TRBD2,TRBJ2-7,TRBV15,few,CATSRDLREGSYEQYF,TGTGCCACCAGCAGAGACCTACGGGAGGGGTCCTACGAGCAGTACTTC
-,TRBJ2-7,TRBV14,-,CASSHYDNYEQYF,TGTGCCAGCAGCCACTATGACAATTACGAGCAGTACTTC
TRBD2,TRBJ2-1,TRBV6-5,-,CASSYSSGGNYNEQFF,TGTGCCAGCAGTTACTCTTCGGGGGGAAACTACAATGAGCAGTTCTTC
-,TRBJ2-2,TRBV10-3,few,CAISDILGPRTGELFF,TGTGCCATCAGTGATATTTTGGGCCCGAGGACCGGGGAGCTGTTTTTT